This T cell receptor (beta chain) was profiled in a study of blood T cell repertoires in COVID-19. The method was immunoSEQ multiplex PCR; TCRdb's version includes in-frame clones alone and lacks a portion of them. The profile shows about 28,000 clones, about 90% of them singletons. V lost 4 bases to trimming and J lost 2 bases; unmatched junction nucleotides: 4. This CDR3 spans 14 amino acids. Germline V lookup: CDR1 SGHNT, CDR2 YYREEE (reference sequence). The TCR was taken from a man aged 60-69 years with active COVID-19. Sequencing was performed on peripheral blood. The chain uses TRBV5-4 and TRBJ2-7, with TRBD1 matching 9 bases. The DNA for the CDR3 is TGTGCCAGCAGCCACCGGGACAGGGCCTACGAGCAGTACTTC. It is translated as CASSHRDRAYEQYF. The full variable domain, with the rest looked up from reference TRBV5-4 and TRBJ2-7, is ETGVTQSPTHLIKTRGQQVTLRCSSQSGHNTVSWYQQALGQGPQFIFQYYREEENGRGNFPPRFSGLQFPNYSSELNVNALELDDSALYLCASSHRDRAYEQYFGPGTRLTVT.